These 21 T cell receptor beta chains share one sample of origin, sequenced in a study of cytomegalovirus exposure and HLA in healthy donors. PCR employed 60 Vbeta and 13 Jbeta primers. The table came from immunoSEQ multiplex PCR; TCRdb's copy has only in-frame clones and leaves some out. The table lists more than 80,000 clones, around 69% of them singletons. Sequencing input: PBMCs. Receptor source: a woman aged 60-70 years in good health and CMV-seropositive.

V and J are TRBV7-3 and TRBJ2-2; D remains unclear. The V gene's germline CDR1 is SGHTA and CDR2 FQGTGA. CDR3 length: 12 amino acids. V shed 9 bases and J shed 0 bases, with 5 bases lying between them. The chain's CDR3 is CASLSNTGELFF. The CDR3 nucleotides read TGTGCCAGTTTATCGAACACCGGGGAGCTGTTTTTT.

A single count supports this clone. The chain carries TRBV11-3 and TRBJ2-2; 11 bases align to TRBD2. The junction had 11 bases not matched to a gene; V was cut back by 5 bases and J by 3 bases. Germline V gene sequence: CDR1 SGHNT, CDR2 YENEEA. The CDR3 extends over 18 amino acids. The CDR3 nucleotides read TGTGCCAGCAGCCCCACCCCGCTAGCGGGAGGAGACACCGGGGAGCTGTTTTTT. This translates into CASSPTPLAGGDTGELFF.

This sequence joins TRBV28 and TRBJ1-5, with TRBD1 identical over 10 bases. Trimming at V came to 4 bases and at J to 4 bases, leaving 4 bases not matched to a gene. CDR3 length equals 15 residues. Germline V CDR1 and CDR2: MDHEN, SYDVKM. CDR3 protein: CASSSPGQGNQPQHF. The CDR3 DNA sequence: TGTGCCAGCAGTTCTCCGGGACAGGGGAATCAGCCCCAGCATTTT. The whole variable domain, remainder taken from reference TRBV28 and TRBJ1-5, is DVKVTQSSRYLVKRTGEKVFLECVQDMDHENMFWYRQDPGLGLRLIYFSYDVKMKEKGDIPEGYSVSREKKERFSLILESASTNQTSMYLCASSSPGQGNQPQHFGDGTRLSIL.

This clone was detected only once. The chain is built from TRBV30 and TRBJ1-2; perhaps TRBD1 as D (6 bases). Trimming took 0 bases from V and 4 from J, leaving 12 bases between them. The CDR3 is 14 amino acids. Germline CDR1 is GTSNPN and CDR2 is SVGIG (reference sequence). CDR3 nucleotide sequence: TGTGCCTGGAGTGTACTAGGACAGTCCTATGGCTACACCTTC. The encoded protein is CAWSVLGQSYGYTF.

CDR3 in amino acids: CASSLLRDTGELFF. The CDR3 DNA follows: TGTGCCAGCAGCTTATTGAGGGACACCGGGGAGCTGTTTTTT. The V and J genes are TRBV7-9 and TRBJ2-2, with a weak D call TRBD2 (5 bases). The V end lost 2 bases, the J end lost 3 bases, and 7 bases lay between the germline ends. The CDR3 has 14 amino acids. Germline loops: CDR1 SEHNR, CDR2 FQNEAQ (reference sequence). Looking up the rest from reference TRBV7-9 and TRBJ2-2 gives the full variable domain: DTGVSQNPRHKITKRGQNVTFRCDPISEHNRLYWYRQTLGQGPEFLTYFQNEAQLEKSRLLSDRFSAERPKGSFSTLEIQRTEQGDSAMYLCASSLLRDTGELFFGEGSRLTVL.

The chain joins TRBV28 to TRBJ2-7, with D unresolved. V was trimmed by 1 base and J by 5 bases, leaving 18 bases between them. The germline CDR1 and CDR2 sequences are MDHEN and SYDVKM. The CDR3 has 16 residues. The CDR3 DNA sequence: TGTGCCAGCAGTTTATTGGGCAGGTTAGATTTTGACGAGCAGTACTTC. It translates to CASSLLGRLDFDEQYF.

The chain recombines TRBV2 with TRBJ2-2; D gene unclear. The V end lost 7 bases, the J end lost 5 bases, and 11 bases lay between the germline ends. The CDR3 runs 13 residues. Germline values: CDR1 SNHLY, CDR2 FYNNEI. The CDR3 protein is CASIGHGTGELFF. As DNA, the CDR3 is TGTGCCAGCATCGGCCACGGGACCGGGGAGCTGTTTTTT.

This clone turned up a few times. The chain is built from TRBV4-1 and TRBJ1-2; perhaps TRBD1 as D (6 bases). The CDR3 covers 17 residues. CDR1 is MGHRA, CDR2 YSYEKL, per germline. V lost 0 bases, J lost 2 bases, and 16 bases lay in between. The DNA for the CDR3 is TGCGCCAGCAGCCAAGATCCTGGGGGCTGGTTCAACTATGGCTACACCTTC. Protein sequence: CASSQDPGGWFNYGYTF.

The chain recombines TRBV28 with TRBJ1-2; 8 bases fit TRBD1. CDR1 and CDR2 from the germline V gene are MDHEN and SYDVKM. The ends lost 2 bases at V and 5 bases at J; junction bases unmatched: 4. The CDR3 contains 14 residues. CDR3 sequence reads: CASSLGTGPYGYTF. The DNA of the CDR3 is TGTGCCAGCAGTTTAGGGACAGGACCTTATGGCTACACCTTC.

This clone is a singleton in its sample. The chain carries TRBV10-2 and TRBJ2-2; D is undetermined. The CDR3 extends over 15 amino acids. Germline CDR1 and CDR2: WSHSY and SAAADI. V shed 3 bases and J shed 3 bases, with 11 bases lying between them. DNA for the CDR3: TGCGCCAGCAGTGATTTTGCTCCAGACACCGGGGAGCTGTTTTTT. Translated, it gives CASSDFAPDTGELFF.

This clone came up once. J is TRBJ2-1 and V is TRBV7-2; TRBD2 aligns across 7 bases. With V trimmed by 6 bases and J by 1 base, 6 bases remained unmatched. Per germline, CDR1 SGHTA and CDR2 FQGNSA. The CDR3 sequence is 15 residues long. The CDR3 sequence: CASRHSGQSYNEQFF. The CDR3, as DNA: TGTGCCAGCAGGCATAGCGGGCAATCCTACAATGAGCAGTTCTTC.

The chain couples TRBV5-5 to TRBJ1-2; 10 nucleotides line up with TRBD1. V lost 4 bases and J lost 5; bases outside the gene matches: 5. CDR3 size: 14 residues. Germline V CDR1 and CDR2: SGHKS, YYEKEE (reference sequence). CDR3 DNA sequence: TGTGCCAGCAGCCGGGACAGGGGACGGTATGGCTACACCTTC. Translated, it gives CASSRDRGRYGYTF.

This clone has a single count. This chain joins TRBV28 and TRBJ2-2, with D perhaps TRBD1 (5 bases). In germline, CDR1 is MDHEN, CDR2 SYDVKM. This CDR3 has 14 amino acids. V was trimmed by 6 bases and J by 2 bases, leaving 10 bases between them. The CDR3 is CASSSTGNTGELFF. Written as DNA, the CDR3 is TGTGCCAGCAGCTCTACAGGAAACACCGGGGAGCTGTTTTTT.

This clone was seen once. The chain couples TRBV10-1 to TRBJ1-6, with a possible D match to TRBD1 (6 bases). CDR1 and CDR2 (germline): WNHNN, SYGVQD (reference sequence). The CDR3 loop spans 14 amino acids. V gave up 6 bases and J gave up 8 bases, with 14 bases separating them. In nucleotides, the CDR3 is TGCGCCAGCAGGTCCGGGACAAATGATTCACCCCTCCACTTT. Its translation: CASRSGTNDSPLHF.

V gene TRBV4-2 combines with J gene TRBJ1-4; 9 nucleotides agree with TRBD1. This CDR3 has 15 amino acids. Trimming took 1 base from V and 8 from J; bases not matched to a gene: 5. Germline V CDR1 and CDR2: LGHNA, YNFKEQ. In DNA form, the CDR3 reads TGTGCCAGCAGCCAAGGGACAGGGGAGGACGAAAAACTGTTTTTT. Its protein is CASSQGTGEDEKLFF.

V gene TRBV13 combines with J gene TRBJ1-5; perhaps TRBD1 as D (6 bases). The CDR3 spans 14 residues. Per germline, CDR1 PRHDT and CDR2 FYEKMQ (reference sequence). The V and J ends lost 5 bases and 1 base respectively, with 9 bases between them. CDR3 in amino acids: CASSRGQSNQPQHF. The DNA of the CDR3 is TGTGCCAGCAGCCGAGGACAGAGCAATCAGCCCCAGCATTTT. Full variable domain (remainder filled in from reference TRBV13 and TRBJ1-5): AAGVIQSPRHLIKEKRETATLKCYPIPRHDTVYWYQQGPGQDPQFLISFYEKMQSDKGSIPDRFSAQQFSDYHSELNMSSLELGDSALYFCASSRGQSNQPQHFGDGTRLSIL.

J is TRBJ2-7 and V is TRBV25-1; 10 bases are shared with TRBD2. CDR1 is MGHDK, CDR2 SYGVNS, per germline. CDR3 size: 14 residues. V dropped 2 bases and J dropped 3; count of bases not matched to a gene: 1. The CDR3 here is CASSEPSGSYEQYF. The CDR3 nucleotides read TGTGCCAGCAGTGAACCTAGCGGGAGCTACGAGCAGTACTTC.

This clone was recorded a few times. The chain employs TRBV23-1 and TRBJ2-6; D remains unclear. TRBV23-1 is an open reading frame whose function is uncertain. The CDR3 runs to 14 residues. Trimming shortened V by 1 base and J by 12 bases, and 13 bases separated the two germline ends. CDR3 region: CASSQLRLPGVLTF. CDR3 nucleotides: TGCGCCAGCAGTCAATTGCGGCTCCCTGGCGTCCTGACTTTC.

This chain links TRBV30 with TRBJ1-2; TRBD1 might be the D (5 bases). Between the trimmed V and J ends, which lost 3 bases and 5 bases, there was a span of 10 bases. This CDR3 is 12 amino acids long. The germline CDR1 and CDR2 sequences are GTSNPN and SVGIG (reference sequence). Here the CDR3 reads CAWSTGIYGYTF. DNA of the CDR3: TGTGCCTGGAGCACAGGAATTTATGGCTACACCTTC.

The rearrangement uses TRBV4-1 and TRBJ2-1, with 9 bases fitting TRBD2. CDR1 is MGHRA, CDR2 YSYEKL, per germline. The CDR3 is made up of 18 amino acids. V gave up 1 base and J gave up 8 bases; unmatched junction bases: 15. The CDR3 sequence is CASSQGSLAGRLGDEQFF. The CDR3 DNA reads TGCGCCAGCAGCCAAGGATCTCTAGCGGGAAGGTTGGGGGATGAGCAGTTCTTC.

This chain joins TRBV7-3 and TRBJ2-7; 7 bases fit TRBD2. Germline trimming cut 3 bases from V and 7 bases from J; bases unmatched to any gene: 9. CDR1 SGHTA and CDR2 FQGTGA come from the germline V gene. CDR3 length: 14 residues. CDR3 bases: TGTGCCAGCAGCTTTTCAGCGGGAACTCGGGAGCAGTACTTC. It is translated as CASSFSAGTREQYF.